Below are 30 T cell receptor beta chains sequenced from a single sample in a study of blood T cell repertoires in COVID-19. The protocol was immunoSEQ multiplex PCR, while the TCRdb copy is restricted to in-frame clones and leaves out a portion. Of under 250,000 clones in the sample, 65% to 90% were seen once. Sequencing was done on a sample of PBMCs or T cells enriched from blood (not recorded which). These TCRs come from a woman in her fifties or sixties with acute COVID-19.

V gene TRBV5-4 combines with J gene TRBJ2-3, with TRBD2 matching over 7 bases. Germline V gene lookup returns CDR1 SGHNT and CDR2 YYREEE (reference sequence). The CDR3 has 18 residues. V was pared by 0 bases and J by 2 bases, with 12 bases of the junction left unmatched. In DNA form, the CDR3 reads TGTGCCAGCAGCTTGGCCGGACTAGTACCAGGGTCCACAGATACGCAGTATTTT. As protein: CASSLAGLVPGSTDTQYF. Filled out from reference TRBV5-4 and TRBJ2-3, the complete variable domain reads ETGVTQSPTHLIKTRGQQVTLRCSSQSGHNTVSWYQQALGQGPQFIFQYYREEENGRGNFPPRFSGLQFPNYSSELNVNALELDDSALYLCASSLAGLVPGSTDTQYFGPGTRLTVL.

The sample holds one count of this clone. The V and J genes are TRBV6-5 and TRBJ2-5; 10 positions match TRBD2. The CDR3 contains 14 residues. Germline V gene lookup returns CDR1 MNHEY and CDR2 SVGAGI. The trim removed 6 bases at V and 5 bases at J, leaving 6 bases unmatched. CDR3 sequence: CASRRDSGRETQYF. The CDR3 DNA reads TGTGCCAGCAGGAGGGATAGCGGGAGGGAGACCCAGTACTTC.

The V and J genes are TRBV15 and TRBJ1-1; D gene ambiguous. V was clipped by 0 bases and J by 3 bases, with 11 bases between them. CDR1 is LNHNV and CDR2 is YYDKDF in the germline V gene (reference sequence). This CDR3 has 15 amino acids. The CDR3 DNA is TGTGCCACCAGCAGAGATTATTTGCGGGACACTGAAGCTTTCTTT. It codes for CATSRDYLRDTEAFF.

The chain has TRBV6-5 and TRBJ1-1; D uncertain. Trimming removed 5 bases at V and 5 bases at J, with 6 bases between. CDR1 is MNHEY, CDR2 SVGAGI, per germline. The CDR3 consists of 11 residues. The CDR3 here is CASSRLTEAFF. CDR3 DNA: TGTGCCAGCAGTCGACTTACTGAAGCTTTCTTT.

The CDR3 region has the DNA TGTGCCAGCAGTTACCGAGGGATCGGCGGGGAGCTGTTTTTT. It codes for CASSYRGIGGELFF. The chain recombines TRBV6-6 with TRBJ2-2; D is possibly TRBD2 (5 bases). Germline V lookup: CDR1 MNHNY, CDR2 SVGAGI (reference sequence). The CDR3 is made up of 14 amino acids. The V end was cut by 2 bases, the J end by 7 bases, with 11 bases between.

The chain links TRBV7-8 to TRBJ1-4; 10 bases align to TRBD1. The CDR3 loop spans 15 amino acids. J gave up 8 bases and V 4 bases, and 7 bases lay outside the gene matches. The germline gives CDR1 SGHVS, CDR2 FQNEAQ. CDR3 coding DNA: TGTGCCAGCAGCTGGGGGACAGGGGAAGGGGAAAAACTGTTTTTT. Encoded protein: CASSWGTGEGEKLFF.

This clone was observed a few times. The chain joins TRBV14 to TRBJ2-2; 9 bases line up with TRBD1. This CDR3 region has 21 residues. After removal of 2 bases from V and 0 bases from J, the junction contained 16 bases not matched to a gene. Per the germline V gene, CDR1 is SGHDN and CDR2 is FVKESK. The CDR3 DNA follows: TGTGCCAGCAGCCAAAAAGTGCAGGGTACCAGACAGGGGGCGAACACCGGGGAGCTGTTTTTT. This sequence encodes CASSQKVQGTRQGANTGELFF.

The rearrangement links TRBV18 to TRBJ1-2; 8 nucleotides align to TRBD1. Germline loops: CDR1 KGHSH, CDR2 LQKENI. Losses at the gene ends were 5 bases for V and 4 bases for J; bases not matched to a gene: 9. The length of the CDR3 is 15 residues. Written as DNA, the CDR3 is TGTGCCAGCTCATCCTCTCGGACAGGGCTCTATGGCTACACCTTC. Translated: CASSSSRTGLYGYTF.

The table lists this clone with a count of one. The V and J genes are TRBV10-3 and TRBJ1-2; D may be TRBD1 (6 bases). Trimming took 3 bases from V and 4 from J, leaving 12 bases between them. Germline V gene sequence: CDR1 ENHRY, CDR2 SYGVKD. CDR3 length: 14 residues. CDR3 loop: CAISDLDSVYGYTF. The CDR3, as DNA: TGTGCCATCAGTGATCTGGACAGTGTCTATGGCTACACCTTC.

The chain uses TRBV4-3 and TRBJ1-3; D may be TRBD1 (6 bases). The length of the CDR3 is 17 residues. The V and J ends lost 0 bases and 4 bases respectively, with 16 bases between them. Germline lookup yields CDR1 LGHNA and CDR2 YSLEER. The CDR3 DNA follows: TGCGCCAGCAGCCAAGACTTGTCAGGGGAGTCAGGAAACACCATATATTTT. It codes for CASSQDLSGESGNTIYF.

The table lists this clone with a count of one. The chain joins TRBV7-2 to TRBJ2-7; tentatively, D is TRBD1 (5 bases). Trimming pared 0 bases from V and 2 bases from J, leaving 5 bases between. The CDR3 consists of 13 residues. Germline values: CDR1 SGHTA, CDR2 FQGNSA. The CDR3 DNA follows: TGTGCCAGCAGCTTAGCGGACACCTACGAGCAGTACTTC. It specifies CASSLADTYEQYF.

The chain is built from TRBV5-1 and TRBJ1-1, with a tentative D call TRBD1 (5 bases). CDR3 length equals 15 residues. Germline CDR1 is SGHRS and CDR2 is YFSETQ. The V and J ends lost 2 bases and 7 bases respectively, with 18 bases between them. The CDR3 DNA sequence: TGCGCCAGCAGCTTTGGGGCGGGGAAGGCTGGTGAAGCTTTCTTT. Amino acids: CASSFGAGKAGEAFF.

As concerns this clone: This CDR3 is also generated by other DNA sequences in the sample. The rearrangement joins TRBV9 to TRBJ1-6, with TRBD1 identical over 10 bases. Trimming removed 4 bases from V and 8 bases from J; junction bases left unmatched: 3. Germline CDR1 and CDR2: SGDLS and YYNGEE. The CDR3 is 14 amino acids. CDR3 nucleotides: TGTGCCAGCAGCTCCGGGACAGGGGATTCACCCCTCCACTTT. Translated: CASSSGTGDSPLHF.

The V gene is TRBV7-2, the J gene TRBJ2-2; 14 bases align to TRBD2. The trim removed 1 base at V and 6 bases at J, leaving 10 bases unmatched. Germline V lookup: CDR1 SGHTA, CDR2 FQGNSA. The CDR3 is 19 amino acids. The CDR3, as DNA: TGTGCCAGCAGCTTAGGGACTAGCGGGGGGAGAGCTCCGGCCGGGGAGCTGTTTTTT. It translates to CASSLGTSGGRAPAGELFF.

The J gene is TRBJ1-5, the V gene TRBV5-6; TRBD1 aligns across 7 bases. The germline CDR1 and CDR2 sequences are SGHDT and YYEEEE. Unmatched junction bases numbered 16, after V lost 2 bases and J lost 5 bases. The CDR3 length is 18 residues. Here the CDR3 reads CASSLWPRQGVWHQPQHF. The CDR3 coding sequence is TGTGCCAGCAGCTTATGGCCGCGTCAGGGGGTTTGGCATCAGCCCCAGCATTTT.

This chain connects TRBV4-3 to TRBJ1-2, with 10 bases identical to TRBD1. CDR1 is LGHNA, CDR2 YSLEER, per germline. V shed 0 bases, J shed 3 bases, and the junction held 4 bases outside the gene matches. CDR3 length equals 16 residues. CDR3 sequence reads: CASSQEGQGLHYGYTF. CDR3 coding DNA: TGCGCCAGCAGCCAAGAGGGACAGGGGCTCCACTATGGCTACACCTTC.

The chain has TRBV2 and TRBJ2-5; 9 positions agree with TRBD1. This CDR3 has 14 residues. J was trimmed by 5 bases and V by 9 bases; bases with no gene match: 10. The germline CDR1 and CDR2 sequences are SNHLY and FYNNEI. CDR3 protein: CASGGDRVRETQYF. The CDR3, as DNA: TGTGCCAGTGGGGGGGACAGGGTAAGGGAGACCCAGTACTTC.

The chain uses TRBV5-8 and TRBJ1-2; 9 bases are shared with TRBD1. The CDR3 sequence is 15 residues long. CDR1 is SGHTS and CDR2 is YDEGEE in the germline V gene. The V segment lost 4 bases and the J segment 4 bases; nucleotides outside the gene matches: 8. The CDR3 sequence is CASSLQQGAFYGYTF. The CDR3 region has the DNA TGTGCCAGCAGCCTACAACAGGGGGCGTTCTATGGCTACACCTTC.

This clone was picked up one time. This sequence joins TRBV7-9 and TRBJ2-5; 10 bases map to TRBD1. The CDR3 totals 16 residues. Germline assignment: CDR1 SEHNR and CDR2 FQNEAQ (reference sequence). V dropped 5 bases and J dropped 4; count of bases not matched to a gene: 10. CDR3 nucleotides: TGTGCCAGCAGCCCAATGACAGGGGGCGGAAGAGAGACCCAGTACTTC. It specifies CASSPMTGGGRETQYF.

The gene calls are TRBV27 and TRBJ2-1; no reliable D call. CDR1 is MNHEY and CDR2 is SMNVEV in the germline V gene (reference sequence). The CDR3 covers 11 residues. V lost 3 bases and J lost 8, with 5 bases in between. CDR3 protein: CASSFQDEQFF. The CDR3 DNA is TGTGCCAGCAGTTTTCAGGATGAGCAGTTCTTC.

CDR3 DNA: TGTGCCAGCAGCTTGGTAGGGGGTCCTAACACCGGGGAGCTGTTTTTT. As protein: CASSLVGGPNTGELFF. The chain couples TRBV5-6 to TRBJ2-2, with a weak D call TRBD1 (6 bases). V lost 0 bases and J 2 bases, leaving 11 bases between the germline ends. CDR1 SGHDT and CDR2 YYEEEE come from the germline V gene. CDR3 length equals 16 residues.

This rearrangement joins TRBV12-3 or TRBV12-4 to TRBJ1-2; D is uncertain. The V end lost 2 bases, the J end lost 10 bases, and 8 bases lay between the germline ends. This CDR3 region has 11 residues. This CDR3 reads CASSLFSDYTF. CDR3 nucleotides: TGTGCCAGCAGTTTATTCAGTGACTACACCTTC.

The chain carries TRBV6-2 or TRBV6-3 and TRBJ1-2; 9 bases are a match to TRBD1. The CDR3 spans 15 residues. Germline V lookup: CDR1 MNHEY, CDR2 SVGEGT. Losses at the gene ends were 0 bases for V and 5 bases for J; bases not matched to a gene: 4. Here the CDR3 DNA reads TGTGCCAGCAGTTACTCCATCGGGACAGGGTATGGCTACACCTTC. This sequence encodes CASSYSIGTGYGYTF.

The chain employs TRBV15 and TRBJ1-4; 9 nucleotides agree with TRBD1. The V gene end was trimmed by 5 bases and the J gene end by 8 bases; junction bases not matched to a gene: 9. CDR1 is LNHNV, CDR2 YYDKDF, per germline (reference sequence). CDR3 size: 15 residues. The CDR3 protein is CATSSPDRGGEKLFF. The DNA of the CDR3 is TGTGCCACCAGCTCGCCCGACAGGGGGGGGGAAAAACTGTTTTTT.

This clone was seen repeatedly, ten times or more. The chain joins TRBV5-1 to TRBJ1-2; TRBD1 agrees at 8 bases. V lost 4 bases to trimming and J lost 8 bases; unmatched junction nucleotides: 13. Germline assignment: CDR1 SGHRS and CDR2 YFSETQ. The CDR3 is 15 amino acids. CDR3 loop: CASSRETGERSGYTF. In DNA, the CDR3 is TGCGCCAGCAGCCGGGAGACAGGGGAGAGAAGCGGCTACACCTTC.

This chain connects TRBV20-1 to TRBJ1-5, with TRBD1 identical over 9 bases. V was clipped by 3 bases and J by 11 bases; unmatched bases: 17. Germline assignment: CDR1 DFQATT and CDR2 SNEGSKA (reference sequence). This CDR3 contains 16 residues. CDR3 region: CSASSPGQGVISAQHF. CDR3 nucleotides: TGCAGTGCTAGTTCCCCGGGACAGGGTGTTATTTCGGCCCAGCATTTT.

The chain couples TRBV5-3 to TRBJ2-7; D is possibly TRBD1 (8 bases). TRBV5-3 is designated an ORF whose function remains uncertain. V lost 4 bases and J lost 4, with 24 bases in between. CDR3 length: 17 residues. The CDR3 reads CARSTVHRTGRVYEQYF. CDR3 sequence (DNA): TGTGCCAGAAGCACGGTACATCGGACAGGGAGGGTTTACGAGCAGTACTTC.

The CDR3 DNA sequence: TGTGCCAGCAGCCCCTCAGGGGACAATCAGCCCCAGCATTTT. This codes for CASSPSGDNQPQHF. The chain carries TRBV9 and TRBJ1-5; TRBD1 is a possible D gene (6 bases). Trimming shortened V by 4 bases and J by 3 bases, and 11 bases separated the two germline ends. Germline V gene sequence: CDR1 SGDLS, CDR2 YYNGEE. The CDR3 is made up of 14 amino acids.

V is TRBV2 and J is TRBJ1-5; no clear D gene. The CDR3 runs 16 residues. V gave up 3 bases and J gave up 2 bases, with 14 bases separating them. The germline V gene has CDR1 SNHLY and CDR2 FYNNEI. DNA for the CDR3: TGTGCCAGCAGTGATTGGGTAGGCGGCGGCAATCAGCCCCAGCATTTT. This sequence encodes CASSDWVGGGNQPQHF.

This chain links TRBV4-3 with TRBJ2-1; TRBD2 agrees at 15 bases. Looked up from germline, CDR1 is LGHNA and CDR2 is YSLEER. Trimming removed 1 base from V and 10 bases from J; junction bases left unmatched: 5. The CDR3 contains 16 residues. This CDR3 is CASSQGGTSGGWEQFF. The CDR3 DNA sequence: TGCGCCAGCAGCCAAGGAGGGACTAGCGGGGGGTGGGAGCAGTTCTTC.